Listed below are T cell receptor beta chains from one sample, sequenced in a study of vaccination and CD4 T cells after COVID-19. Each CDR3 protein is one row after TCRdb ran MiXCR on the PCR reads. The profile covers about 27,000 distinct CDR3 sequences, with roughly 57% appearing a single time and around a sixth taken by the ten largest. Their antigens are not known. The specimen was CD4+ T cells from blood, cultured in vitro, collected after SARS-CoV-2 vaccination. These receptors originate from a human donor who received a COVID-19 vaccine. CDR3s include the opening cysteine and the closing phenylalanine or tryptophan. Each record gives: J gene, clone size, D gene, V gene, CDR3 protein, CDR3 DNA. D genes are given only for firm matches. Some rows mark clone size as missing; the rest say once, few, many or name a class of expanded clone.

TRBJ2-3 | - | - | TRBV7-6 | CASSSLLRGAVDTQYF | TGTGCCAGCAGCTCCCTATTACGGGGGGCAGTAGATACGCAGTATTTT
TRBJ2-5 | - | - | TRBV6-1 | CASSPMSVQETQYF | TGTGCCAGCAGCCCCATGAGCGTCCAAGAGACCCAGTACTTC
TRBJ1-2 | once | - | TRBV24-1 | CATSDLRLAYGYTF | TGTGCCACCAGTGATTTGCGGCTTGCCTATGGCTACACCTTC
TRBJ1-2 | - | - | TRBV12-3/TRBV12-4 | CASSFSPYGYTF | TGTGCCAGCAGTTTCAGTCCCTATGGCTACACCTTC
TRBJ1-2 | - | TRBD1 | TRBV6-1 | CASSLLGQGARNYGYTF | TGTGCCAGCAGCCTCTTGGGACAGGGGGCGAGGAACTATGGCTACACCTTC
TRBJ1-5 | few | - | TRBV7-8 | CASSSLKWDRYNQPQHF | TGTGCCAGCAGCTCCCTGAAATGGGACCGCTACAATCAGCCCCAGCATTTT
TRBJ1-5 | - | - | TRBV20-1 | CSARTGNQPQHF | TGCAGTGCTAGGACTGGCAATCAGCCCCAGCATTTT
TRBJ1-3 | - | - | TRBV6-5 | CASSYMRTSSGNTIYF | TGTGCCAGCAGTTATATGAGAACGTCCTCTGGAAACACCATATATTTT
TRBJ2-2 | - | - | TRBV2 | CASGLSLNTGELFF | TGTGCCAGCGGACTGTCCCTGAACACCGGGGAGCTGTTTTTT
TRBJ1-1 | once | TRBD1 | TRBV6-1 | CASSRQGPNTEAFF | TGTGCCAGCAGCCGACAGGGCCCGAACACTGAAGCTTTCTTT
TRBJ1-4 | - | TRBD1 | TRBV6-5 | CASSYHAGTGGTNEKLFF | TGTGCCAGCAGTTACCATGCAGGGACAGGGGGCACTAATGAAAAACTGTTTTTT
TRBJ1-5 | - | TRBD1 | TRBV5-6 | CASGMWTGQATNQPQHF | TGTGCCAGCGGGATGTGGACAGGGCAGGCCACCAATCAGCCCCAGCATTTT
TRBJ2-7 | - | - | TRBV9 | CASSPRPDSYEQYF | TGTGCCAGCAGCCCACGCCCCGACAGCTACGAGCAGTACTTC
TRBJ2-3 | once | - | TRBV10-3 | CAISGGEARDTQYF | TGTGCCATCAGTGGAGGGGAAGCACGAGATACGCAGTATTTT
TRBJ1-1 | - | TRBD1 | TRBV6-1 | CASSWTGIDTEAFF | TGTGCCAGCAGCTGGACAGGGATTGACACTGAAGCTTTCTTT
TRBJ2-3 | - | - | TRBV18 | CASSLGGPFDTQYF | TGTGCCAGCTCATTGGGGGGGCCATTTGATACGCAGTATTTT
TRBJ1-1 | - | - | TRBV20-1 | CSARSGGRSQRTEAFF | TGCAGTGCTAGGTCGGGGGGGCGGTCTCAGAGGACTGAAGCTTTCTTT
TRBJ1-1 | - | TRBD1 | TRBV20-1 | CSALEDRGGLNTEAFF | TGCAGTGCGCTGGAGGACAGGGGGGGCCTGAACACTGAAGCTTTCTTT
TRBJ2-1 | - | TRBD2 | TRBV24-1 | CATRLGGGDNEQFF | TGTGCCACCAGACTTGGCGGGGGGGACAATGAGCAGTTCTTC
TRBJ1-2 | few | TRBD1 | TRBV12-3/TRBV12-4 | CASLAGTGGAYGYTF | TGTGCCAGTCTAGCCGGGACAGGGGGCGCCTATGGCTACACCTTC
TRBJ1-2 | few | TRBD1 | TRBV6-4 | CASSQGDSPLANYGYTF | TGTGCCAGCTCACAAGGGGACAGCCCATTAGCTAACTATGGCTACACCTTC
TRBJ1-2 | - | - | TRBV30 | CAWSVDTFYGYTF | TGTGCCTGGAGTGTTGACACCTTCTATGGCTACACCTTC
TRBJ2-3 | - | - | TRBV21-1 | CASLQSAGASTDTQYF | TGTGCCAGCTTACAATCAGCGGGGGCAAGCACAGATACGCAGTATTTT
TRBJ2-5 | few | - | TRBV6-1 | CASSDTLQETQYF | TGTGCCAGCAGTGACACACTTCAAGAGACCCAGTACTTC
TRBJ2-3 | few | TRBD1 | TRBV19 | CASSITGEGTQYF | TGTGCCAGTAGTATAACAGGGGAAGGTACGCAGTATTTT
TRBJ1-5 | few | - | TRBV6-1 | CASSVTQPQHF | TGTGCCAGCAGTGTGACTCAGCCCCAGCATTTT
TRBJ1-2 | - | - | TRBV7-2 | CASSFAQNYGYTF | TGTGCCAGCAGCTTTGCCCAAAACTACGGCTACACCTTC
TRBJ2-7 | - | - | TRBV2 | CASSESALATYEQYF | TGTGCCAGCAGTGAATCGGCCTTAGCCACCTACGAGCAGTACTTC
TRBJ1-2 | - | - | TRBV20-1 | CSARDRRSSTTINGYTF | TGCAGTGCTAGAGATCGGAGAAGTTCTACCACCATCAATGGCTACACCTTC
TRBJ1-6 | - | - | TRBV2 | CASMWGGGYNSPLHF | TGTGCCAGCATGTGGGGAGGAGGCTATAATTCACCCCTCCACTTT
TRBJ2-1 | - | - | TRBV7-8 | CASSLDVSYNEQFF | TGTGCCAGCAGCTTAGATGTCAGCTACAATGAGCAGTTCTTC
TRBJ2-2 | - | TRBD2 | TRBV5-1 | CASSSGLAGGELFF | TGCGCCAGCAGCTCCGGACTAGCCGGCGGGGAGCTGTTTTTT
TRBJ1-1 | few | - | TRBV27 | CASRGSARLWDTEAFF | TGTGCCAGCAGAGGTTCCGCGAGATTATGGGACACTGAAGCTTTCTTT
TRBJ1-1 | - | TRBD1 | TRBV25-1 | CASRTGGAYTEAFF | TGTGCCAGCAGGACAGGGGGCGCGTACACTGAAGCTTTCTTT
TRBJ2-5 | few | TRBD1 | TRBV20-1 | CSATPRGQETQYF | TGCAGTGCTACCCCCAGGGGGCAAGAGACCCAGTACTTC
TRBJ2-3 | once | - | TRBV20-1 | CSARETVVDTQYF | TGCAGTGCTAGAGAGACAGTTGTAGATACGCAGTATTTT
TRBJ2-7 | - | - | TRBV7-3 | CASSLSQTYEQYF | TGTGCCAGCAGCTTAAGTCAGACCTACGAGCAGTACTTC